This entry lists 20 T cell receptor beta chains sequenced from one sample in a study of cytomegalovirus exposure and HLA in healthy donors. The PCR made use of 60 Vbeta and 13 Jbeta primers. Only in-frame clones appear in the TCRdb table, and some are missing; sequencing was by immunoSEQ multiplex PCR. The table lists some 130,000 clones, more than 70% of them singletons, with around 3.1% in the top ten. Sequenced: PBMCs. The origin of the receptors is a man aged 35-49 years in good health and CMV-seronegative.

This clone was found a few times. The V gene is TRBV4-3, the J gene TRBJ2-7; D perhaps matches TRBD1 (5 bases). From germline, CDR1 is LGHNA and CDR2 YSLEER. The V end lost 2 bases, the J end lost 3 bases, and 17 bases lay between the germline ends. CDR3 length: 16 residues. CDR3 in amino acids: CASSQMLGRAGYEQYF. For the CDR3, the DNA is TGCGCCAGCAGCCAAATGCTGGGCAGGGCAGGCTACGAGCAGTACTTC.

The gene calls are TRBV5-1 and TRBJ1-5; D is uncertain. The CDR3 covers 17 residues. V gave up 1 base and J gave up 0 bases, with 14 bases separating them. CDR1 is SGHRS and CDR2 is YFSETQ in the germline V gene. Written as DNA, the CDR3 is TGCGCCAGCAGCTTGAGGATCGGGTATCATAGCAATCAGCCCCAGCATTTT. It is translated as CASSLRIGYHSNQPQHF.

CDR3 DNA: TGTGCCAGCAGAAACAGATTGGACACTGAAGCTTTCTTT. This encodes CASRNRLDTEAFF. The chain has TRBV6-6 and TRBJ1-1, with D hard to call. From germline, CDR1 is MNHNY and CDR2 SVGAGI (reference sequence). Between the trimmed V and J ends, which lost 6 bases and 3 bases, there was a span of 11 bases. The CDR3 covers 13 residues.

The genes are TRBV19 and TRBJ1-5; unclear D gene. Trimming left V 1 base short and J 4 bases short, with 8 bases between. Germline V gene lookup returns CDR1 LNHDA and CDR2 SQIVND (reference sequence). The CDR3 runs 14 residues. CDR3 loop: CASSIGITNQPQHF. CDR3 nucleotides: TGTGCCAGTAGTATAGGTATCACTAATCAGCCCCAGCATTTT.

The chain carries TRBV29-1 and TRBJ1-2; D gene unclear. The CDR3 totals 11 residues. In germline, CDR1 is SQVTM, CDR2 ANQGSEA. Trimming stripped 4 bases from V and 4 bases from J, with 7 bases between. The CDR3 reads CSVGSSYGYTF. The CDR3 DNA reads TGCAGCGTTGGTAGCAGCTATGGCTACACCTTC.

The rearrangement joins TRBV5-1 to TRBJ2-7; TRBD2 agrees at 7 bases. With V trimmed by 4 bases and J by 0 bases, 4 bases remained unmatched. This CDR3 region has 14 residues. In germline, CDR1 is SGHRS, CDR2 YFSETQ. This chain's CDR3 is CASSRGDGSYEQYF. The DNA for the CDR3 is TGCGCCAGCAGCCGGGGGGACGGCTCCTACGAGCAGTACTTC. Full variable domain (missing parts from reference TRBV5-1 and TRBJ2-7): KAGVTQTPRYLIKTRGQQVTLSCSPISGHRSVSWYQQTPGQGLQFLFEYFSETQRNKGNFPGRFSGRQFSNSRSEMNVSTLELGDSALYLCASSRGDGSYEQYFGPGTRLTVT.

This chain uses TRBV30 with TRBJ2-3, with D hard to call. Per the germline V gene, CDR1 is GTSNPN and CDR2 is SVGIG (reference sequence). The V gene lost 4 bases and the J gene lost 0 bases, with 11 bases spanning the gap. The CDR3 is 14 residues long. The CDR3 loop is CAWIERSSTDTQYF. In DNA, the CDR3 is TGTGCCTGGATTGAGAGGTCTAGCACAGATACGCAGTATTTT.

A single count supports this clone. V usage is TRBV7-9 and J usage is TRBJ2-7; the match to TRBD1 covers 8 bases. Germline V gene data show CDR1 as SEHNR and CDR2 as FQNEAQ (reference sequence). The CDR3 is 14 residues long. After removal of 4 bases from V and 6 bases from J, the junction contained 8 bases not matched to a gene. The DNA of the CDR3 is TGTGCCAGCAGCTCCGGACAGGGTACGTTCGAGCAGTACTTC. Translating gives CASSSGQGTFEQYF.

The chain links TRBV5-5 to TRBJ1-1, with 7 bases matching TRBD1. The CDR3 has 13 residues. Trimming took 3 bases from V and 11 from J; bases not matched to a gene: 10. CDR1 and CDR2 (germline): SGHKS, YYEKEE (reference sequence). CDR3 nucleotides: TGTGCCAGCAGCTCCCTGGGCAGGGGGGACGCTTTCTTT. The encoded protein is CASSSLGRGDAFF.

The table lists this clone with a few counts. The chain links TRBV5-1 to TRBJ2-1; possible D gene TRBD2, 5 bases. This CDR3 comprises 15 residues. Germline loops: CDR1 SGHRS, CDR2 YFSETQ. The V end lost 7 bases, the J end lost 0 bases, and 14 bases lay between the germline ends. This CDR3 reads CASGVGVSSYNEQFF. CDR3 nucleotides: TGCGCCAGCGGTGTGGGAGTTAGCTCCTACAATGAGCAGTTCTTC. Full variable domain (missing parts from reference TRBV5-1 and TRBJ2-1): KAGVTQTPRYLIKTRGQQVTLSCSPISGHRSVSWYQQTPGQGLQFLFEYFSETQRNKGNFPGRFSGRQFSNSRSEMNVSTLELGDSALYLCASGVGVSSYNEQFFGPGTRLTVL.

This clone was detected only once. The V and J genes are TRBV7-9 and TRBJ1-3, with D hard to call. Trimming left V 11 bases short and J 3 bases short, with 8 bases between. Germline-derived CDR1 and CDR2 are SEHNR and FQNEAQ (reference sequence). There are 11 residues in the CDR3. The CDR3 bases are TGTGCCGGTCGGAGTGGAAACACCATATATTTT. The encoded protein is CAGRSGNTIYF.

This clone came up a few times. The chain carries TRBV9 and TRBJ2-5; TRBD1 agrees at 7 bases. Per the germline V gene, CDR1 is SGDLS and CDR2 is YYNGEE. V lost 4 bases to trimming and J lost 2 bases; unmatched junction nucleotides: 11. The CDR3 sequence is 16 residues long. This CDR3 reads CASSKTGSPLQETQYF. The CDR3, as DNA: TGTGCCAGCAGCAAGACAGGGTCCCCTCTTCAAGAGACCCAGTACTTC.

CDR3 protein: CASSGNDRATGNHQPQHF. The CDR3 nucleotides are TGTGCCAGCAGCGGGAACGACCGGGCGACGGGGAATCATCAGCCCCAGCATTTT. V is TRBV11-1 and J is TRBJ1-5; no clear D. The CDR3 extends over 18 amino acids. The V gene's germline CDR1 is SGHAT and CDR2 FQDESV (reference sequence). The germline V and J ends were trimmed by 5 bases and 5 bases, with 25 bases remaining between them.

The chain links TRBV10-3 to TRBJ2-7; the match to TRBD1 covers 12 bases. The CDR3 is made up of 16 amino acids. The ends lost 2 bases at V and 3 bases at J; junction bases unmatched: 5. CDR1 and CDR2 from the germline V gene are ENHRY and SYGVKD. CDR3 protein: CAISEPGDRGLYEQYF. The CDR3 region has the DNA TGTGCCATCAGTGAGCCGGGGGACAGGGGGCTCTACGAGCAGTACTTC.

V usage is TRBV10-3 and J usage is TRBJ1-2, with TRBD1 identical over 7 bases. V lost 8 bases to trimming and J lost 4 bases; unmatched junction nucleotides: 10. Germline V gene sequence: CDR1 ENHRY, CDR2 SYGVKD. The CDR3 is made up of 14 amino acids. CDR3 sequence: CAIATGESGYGYTF. Written as DNA, the CDR3 is TGTGCCATCGCTACAGGGGAATCAGGCTATGGCTACACCTTC.

This clone was detected once. Written as DNA, the CDR3 is TGTGCCTGCCGAGCGGGGGGGCAGGATACGCAGTATTTT. As protein: CACRAGGQDTQYF. The chain joins TRBV30 to TRBJ2-3; 10 bases fit TRBD2. V trimming: 6 bases; J trimming: 6 bases; junction bases outside the gene matches: 6. Looked up from germline, CDR1 is GTSNPN and CDR2 is SVGIG (reference sequence). The CDR3 length is 13 residues.

This clone has only a few counts. This chain joins TRBV11-3 and TRBJ2-2, with 11 nucleotides matching TRBD2. This CDR3 contains 17 residues. The germline V gene has CDR1 SGHNT and CDR2 YENEEA. V lost 6 bases and J lost 0; bases outside the gene matches: 6. The CDR3 sequence is CASSKLAGDTNTGELFF. The CDR3 coding sequence is TGTGCCAGCAGTAAACTAGCGGGAGATACGAACACCGGGGAGCTGTTTTTT.

The V gene is TRBV19, the J gene TRBJ1-1; no reliable D call. The CDR3 sequence is 14 residues long. The V gene lost 5 bases and the J gene lost 5 bases, with 15 bases spanning the gap. Germline lookup yields CDR1 LNHDA and CDR2 SQIVND (reference sequence). CDR3 region: CASSDLAVWTEAFF. CDR3 coding DNA: TGTGCCAGTAGTGACCTGGCGGTGTGGACTGAAGCTTTCTTT.

This chain connects TRBV7-8 to TRBJ2-3, with 7 bases that match TRBD2. This CDR3 is 16 amino acids long. The ends lost 5 bases at V and 2 bases at J; junction bases unmatched: 10. Germline CDR1 reads SGHVS; CDR2 reads FQNEAQ. For the CDR3, the DNA is TGTGCCAGCAGCCTTAGACCTAGCGGAAACACAGATACGCAGTATTTT. Translating gives CASSLRPSGNTDTQYF. The full variable domain, rest sourced from reference TRBV7-8 and TRBJ2-3, is GAGVSQSPRYKVAKRGQDVALRCDPISGHVSLFWYQQALGQGPEFLTYFQNEAQLDKSGLPSDRFFAERPEGSVSTLKIQRTQQEDSAVYLCASSLRPSGNTDTQYFGPGTRLTVL.

The chain combines TRBV7-2 with TRBJ1-1, with D possibly TRBD1 on 5 matching bases. CDR3 length: 15 residues. Germline V lookup: CDR1 SGHTA, CDR2 FQGNSA. Trimming removed 5 bases at V and 0 bases at J, with 13 bases between. The CDR3 loop is CASSPTGGLNTEAFF. The CDR3 region has the DNA TGTGCCAGCAGCCCAACGGGGGGACTGAACACTGAAGCTTTCTTT.